One sample yielded the 29 T cell receptor beta chains listed below, sequenced in a study of human T cells and chemical hapten exposure. Via MiXCR, TCRdb re-called the RACE reads, giving one row per CDR3 protein. The table includes approximately 370,000 distinct CDR3 sequences, approximately 5.8% detected once. The time point denotes: pre-sensitization, week 0. Noted treatment: therapeutic diphenylcyclopropenone sensitization with weekly scalp DPC. The starting material was whole blood, obtained in connection with sensitization to the hapten diphenylcyclopropenone (DPC). These receptors came from a woman younger than 35 with alopecia areata. Some clones in this sample may be carry-over from other donors' samples.

This clonotype was observed many times. This rearrangement joins TRBV3-1 to TRBJ1-1, with D possibly TRBD1 on 5 matching bases. V lost 4 bases and J 6 bases, leaving 15 bases between the germline ends. The CDR3 is 14 residues long. The germline V gene encodes CDR1 LGHDT and CDR2 YNNKEL (reference sequence). The CDR3: CASSRRGGHSEAFF. The CDR3 DNA sequence: TGTGCCAGCAGCCGTCGGGGCGGGCATTCTGAAGCTTTCTTT.

The gene calls are TRBV11-1 and TRBJ2-7; 7 bases fit TRBD1. The CDR3 extends over 14 amino acids. The junction had 10 bases not matched to a gene; V was cut back by 5 bases and J by 6 bases. Germline CDR1 and CDR2: SGHAT and FQDESV (reference sequence). In nucleotides, the CDR3 is TGTGCCAGCAGCCCCACAGGGGCCCCTCTCGAGCAGTACTTC. Residues: CASSPTGAPLEQYF.

V is TRBV18 and J is TRBJ1-5; 7 bases are shared with TRBD1. Germline V CDR1 and CDR2: KGHSH, LQKENI. This CDR3 spans 15 amino acids. After removal of 3 bases from V and 4 bases from J, the junction contained 6 bases not matched to a gene. Written as DNA, the CDR3 is TGTGCCAGCTCACCCGCGACAGGGACTAATCAGCCCCAGCATTTT. Translated: CASSPATGTNQPQHF.

This clonotype was seen at least ten times. Written as DNA, the CDR3 is TGTGCCAGCAGCCAAGAACGGGGTCTAAGCACAGATACGCAGTATTTT. Translation: CASSQERGLSTDTQYF. The chain uses TRBV3-1 and TRBJ2-3; perhaps TRBD2 as D (5 bases). CDR1 LGHDT and CDR2 YNNKEL come from the germline V gene (reference sequence). V gave up 0 bases and J gave up 0 bases, with 10 bases separating them. This CDR3 region has 16 residues.

CDR3 sequence: CSAPQGGSDTQYF. CDR3 bases: TGCAGTGCTCCGCAGGGTGGGTCAGATACGCAGTATTTT. The genes are TRBV20-1 and TRBJ2-3, with a tentative D call TRBD1 (5 bases). This CDR3 comprises 13 residues. The germline gives CDR1 DFQATT, CDR2 SNEGSKA (reference sequence). V shed 5 bases and J shed 4 bases, with 13 bases lying between them.

CDR3 sequence reads: CATGYGGAKGTDTQYF. The CDR3 nucleotides read TGTGCCACCGGTTACGGGGGGGCCAAGGGGACAGATACGCAGTATTTT. The chain joins TRBV27 to TRBJ2-3; 8 bases agree with TRBD2. The CDR3 length is 16 residues. The ends lost 10 bases at V and 3 bases at J; junction bases unmatched: 15. Germline CDR1 reads MNHEY; CDR2 reads SMNVEV (reference sequence).

V usage is TRBV5-5 and J usage is TRBJ2-1, with 11 positions matching TRBD1. J was trimmed by 6 bases and V by 4 bases; bases with no gene match: 9. The CDR3 runs 16 residues. The germline CDR1 and CDR2 sequences are SGHKS and YYEKEE (reference sequence). CDR3 sequence reads: CASSPTGTGGGNEQFF. CDR3 sequence (DNA): TGTGCCAGCAGCCCCACCGGGACAGGGGGGGGCAATGAGCAGTTCTTC. The whole variable domain, remainder taken from reference TRBV5-5 and TRBJ2-1, is DAGVTQSPTHLIKTRGQQVTLRCSPISGHKSVSWYQQVLGQGPQFIFQYYEKEERGRGNFPDRFSARQFPNYSSELNVNALLLGDSALYLCASSPTGTGGGNEQFFGPGTRLTVL.

The chain links TRBV5-1 to TRBJ2-3; a possible D gene is TRBD1 (5 bases). Trimming pared 3 bases from V and 4 bases from J, leaving 12 bases between. CDR3 size: 14 residues. CDR1 and CDR2 (germline): SGHRS, YFSETQ. The CDR3 loop is CASSWGAEPDTQYF. Here the CDR3 DNA reads TGCGCCAGCAGCTGGGGCGCCGAGCCAGATACGCAGTATTTT.

In this sample, this clonotype turned up a few times. V usage is TRBV12-3 or TRBV12-4 and J usage is TRBJ1-1; D gene ambiguous. The CDR3 is made up of 16 amino acids. The germline V and J ends were trimmed by 5 bases and 0 bases, with 16 bases remaining between them. CDR3 loop: CASSPGVGNLNTEAFF. Here the CDR3 DNA reads TGTGCCAGCAGTCCCGGCGTCGGGAACTTGAACACTGAAGCTTTCTTT.

This clonotype was recorded a few times. The chain is built from TRBV20-1 and TRBJ1-1; D unclear. Germline V gene lookup returns CDR1 DFQATT and CDR2 SNEGSKA (reference sequence). The V gene lost 4 bases and the J gene lost 2 bases, with 11 bases spanning the gap. This CDR3 is built from 13 residues. The CDR3 DNA sequence: TGCAGTGCTATCGCCCCAAGTAACACTGAAGCTTTCTTT. It is translated as CSAIAPSNTEAFF.

J is TRBJ1-1 and V is TRBV5-1, with a weak D call TRBD1 (6 bases). Trimming stripped 2 bases from V and 0 bases from J, with 14 bases between. CDR1 and CDR2 from the germline V gene are SGHRS and YFSETQ. There are 16 residues in the CDR3. The chain's CDR3 is CASSLGGGPLNTEAFF. The CDR3 region has the DNA TGCGCCAGCAGCTTAGGGGGAGGCCCGTTGAACACTGAAGCTTTCTTT.

The chain carries TRBV10-3 and TRBJ1-5, with 7 bases identical to TRBD1. The ends lost 4 bases at V and 8 bases at J; junction bases unmatched: 5. The CDR3 runs 13 residues. Germline V gene sequence: CDR1 ENHRY, CDR2 SYGVKD. The CDR3: CAISATGQEPQHF. Here the CDR3 DNA reads TGTGCCATCAGTGCGACAGGGCAGGAGCCCCAGCATTTT.

This clonotype occurred many times. The gene calls are TRBV7-9 and TRBJ2-3; D may correspond to TRBD1 or TRBD2 (5 bases each). Trimming shortened V by 6 bases and J by 1 base, and 14 bases separated the two germline ends. Germline V gene data show CDR1 as SEHNR and CDR2 as FQNEAQ (reference sequence). The CDR3 contains 15 residues. This chain's CDR3 is CASRRGFLRTDTQYF. As DNA, the CDR3 is TGTGCCAGCAGACGGGGCTTTCTACGCACAGATACGCAGTATTTT.

This clonotype was seen at least ten times. The chain carries TRBV27 and TRBJ1-1; D ambiguous. Germline assignment: CDR1 MNHEY and CDR2 SMNVEV (reference sequence). Trimming took off 0 bases at V and 6 bases at J, with 20 bases between the two ends. CDR3 size: 17 residues. CDR3 DNA: TGTGCCAGCAGTTTATCCCGCCCGGGATGGTCCGGCGCTGAAGCTTTCTTT. Translation gives CASSLSRPGWSGAEAFF.

This clonotype was seen more than once but under ten times. The gene calls are TRBV12-3 or TRBV12-4 and TRBJ2-3; 10 bases agree with TRBD2. There are 14 residues in the CDR3. J lost 7 bases, V lost 4 bases, and 5 bases had no gene match. The CDR3 region has the DNA TGTGCCAGCAGTTATACTAGCGGGGAAAATACGCAGTATTTT. It codes for CASSYTSGENTQYF.

The sample holds a few counts of this clonotype. The chain combines TRBV20-1 with TRBJ2-3, with 10 bases identical to TRBD2. CDR1 DFQATT and CDR2 SNEGSKA come from the germline V gene (reference sequence). The CDR3 is made up of 16 amino acids. Trimming at V came to 0 bases and at J to 5 bases, leaving 8 bases not matched to a gene. Written as DNA, the CDR3 is TGCAGTGCTAGAGATAGGATAGCGGGGGGCCAAGATACGCAGTATTTT. It specifies CSARDRIAGGQDTQYF.

The genes are TRBV2 and TRBJ2-1, with 7 bases matching TRBD1. Trimming cost V 6 bases and J 10 bases; bases outside gene matches: 0. This CDR3 contains 10 residues. Per the germline V gene, CDR1 is SNHLY and CDR2 is FYNNEI. CDR3 DNA sequence: TGTGCCAGCAGGGACAGGGAGCAGTTCTTC. As protein: CASRDREQFF. The whole variable domain, remainder taken from reference TRBV2 and TRBJ2-1, is EPEVTQTPSHQVTQMGQEVILRCVPISNHLYFYWYRQILGQKVEFLVSFYNNEISEKSEIFDDQFSVERPDGSNFTLKIRSTKLEDSAMYFCASRDREQFFGPGTRLTVL.

This clonotype was seen only a few times. This chain connects TRBV7-2 to TRBJ2-3, with D perhaps being TRBD1 or TRBD2 (6 bases each). The CDR3 spans 14 residues. Germline CDR1 is SGHTA and CDR2 is FQGNSA. The V gene lost 5 bases and the J gene lost 6 bases, with 15 bases spanning the gap. CDR3: CASSGGLAVDTQYF. Here the CDR3 DNA reads TGTGCCAGCAGCGGGGGGCTAGCCGTCGATACGCAGTATTTT.

This clonotype appeared a few times. The chain joins TRBV27 to TRBJ2-1; 8 nucleotides match TRBD2. CDR3 length: 13 residues. V gave up 3 bases and J gave up 9 bases; unmatched junction bases: 4. Germline-derived CDR1 and CDR2 are MNHEY and SMNVEV (reference sequence). The CDR3 DNA follows: TGTGCCAGCAGTTTGTCCGGACTAGCTGAGCAGTTCTTC. It yields the protein CASSLSGLAEQFF.

The chain couples TRBV27 to TRBJ1-4; D gene ambiguous. The germline gives CDR1 MNHEY, CDR2 SMNVEV (reference sequence). This CDR3 has 12 residues. V lost 0 bases and J 17 bases, leaving 13 bases between the germline ends. The CDR3 sequence: CASSLSKGGRFF. The CDR3 nucleotides are TGTGCCAGCAGTTTATCTAAAGGAGGGCGATTTTTT. Complete variable domain (other parts from reference TRBV27 and TRBJ1-4): EAQVTQNPRYLITVTGKKLTVTCSQNMNHEYMSWYRQDPGLGLRQIYYSMNVEVTDKGDVPEGYKVSRKEKRNFPLILESPSPNQTSLYFCASSLSKGGRFFGSGTQLSVL.

Many counts were recorded for this clonotype. The chain couples TRBV15 to TRBJ1-1; D remains unclear. Per germline, CDR1 LNHNV and CDR2 YYDKDF (reference sequence). This CDR3 has 14 amino acids. Trimming took off 4 bases at V and 3 bases at J, with 12 bases between the two ends. This CDR3 is CATSKPDDYTEAFF. In DNA form, the CDR3 reads TGTGCCACCAGCAAACCAGACGATTACACTGAAGCTTTCTTT.

This clonotype was observed a handful of times. This may be a read error: a much more frequent sequence differs by one nucleotide. V gene TRBV6-5 combines with J gene TRBJ2-7, with D unclear. The germline V gene has CDR1 MNHEY and CDR2 SVGAGI. The CDR3 is 11 amino acids. The CDR3, as DNA: TGTGCCAGCAGGTACTCCTACGAGCAGTACTTC. This gives the protein CASRYSYEQYF.

The chain combines TRBV27 with TRBJ2-5; 12 nucleotides line up with TRBD2. The CDR3 sequence is 15 residues long. V lost 3 bases, J lost 4 bases, and 3 bases stayed unmatched. CDR1 MNHEY and CDR2 SMNVEV come from the germline V gene (reference sequence). The CDR3 loop is CASSFLGLAGETQYF. For the CDR3, the DNA is TGTGCCAGCAGTTTTTTGGGACTAGCGGGAGAGACCCAGTACTTC.

This clonotype was seen a handful of times. The chain recombines TRBV6-5 with TRBJ2-3, with 15 bases matching TRBD2. With 6 bases clipped from V and 6 bases from J, the junction kept 7 bases outside the gene matches. Germline lookup yields CDR1 MNHEY and CDR2 SVGAGI. The CDR3 spans 16 residues. The CDR3 DNA sequence: TGTGCCAGCAGACGCGGGACTAGCGGGGGGTCCGATACGCAGTATTTT. It is translated as CASRRGTSGGSDTQYF.

This clonotype was recorded a few times. The chain recombines TRBV6-2 or TRBV6-3 with TRBJ1-5; no firm D call. Germline CDR1 MNHEY, CDR2 SVGEGT. The CDR3 totals 16 residues. Trimming stripped 2 bases from V and 4 bases from J, with 15 bases between. CDR3 nucleotide sequence: TGTGCCAGCAGTTACGGCCCGGTTGGGGTAAATCAGCCCCAGCATTTT. It specifies CASSYGPVGVNQPQHF.

This clonotype showed up many times. CDR3 amino acids: CASSPAGGAETQYF. CDR3 in DNA: TGTGCCAGCAGCCCCGCTGGGGGCGCAGAGACCCAGTACTTC. The chain has TRBV7-8 and TRBJ2-5; perhaps TRBD1 as D (6 bases). V was trimmed by 5 bases and J by 4 bases, leaving 14 bases between them. This CDR3 is built from 14 residues. Germline V gene data show CDR1 as SGHVS and CDR2 as FQNEAQ. The entire variable domain, with the rest obtained from reference TRBV7-8 and TRBJ2-5, is as follows: GAGVSQSPRYKVAKRGQDVALRCDPISGHVSLFWYQQALGQGPEFLTYFQNEAQLDKSGLPSDRFFAERPEGSVSTLKIQRTQQEDSAVYLCASSPAGGAETQYFGPGTRLLVL.

In this sample, this clonotype turned up many times. The chain combines TRBV20-1 with TRBJ1-5; no clear D gene. This CDR3 contains 13 residues. V gave up 3 bases and J gave up 3 bases, with 9 bases separating them. The germline V gene encodes CDR1 DFQATT and CDR2 SNEGSKA (reference sequence). The DNA of the CDR3 is TGCAGTGCTAGTGAGGGTCTCAATCAGCCCCAGCATTTT. Encoded protein: CSASEGLNQPQHF.

This clonotype occurred a few times. The V gene is TRBV7-9, the J gene TRBJ2-3, with TRBD2 identical over 11 bases. Per the germline V gene, CDR1 is SEHNR and CDR2 is FQNEAQ (reference sequence). V was pared by 3 bases and J by 2 bases, with 4 bases of the junction left unmatched. The CDR3 spans 16 residues. In DNA, the CDR3 is TGTGCCAGCAGCTTGCTAGCGGGGGGCATCACAGATACGCAGTATTTT. Residues: CASSLLAGGITDTQYF.

This clonotype occurred a few times. This CDR3 is CASRQGVGTEAFF. The DNA for the CDR3 is TGTGCCAGCAGACAGGGGGTTGGCACTGAAGCTTTCTTT. This chain joins TRBV2 and TRBJ1-1; 8 bases are shared with TRBD1. Per the germline V gene, CDR1 is SNHLY and CDR2 is FYNNEI. The CDR3 is 13 residues long. Unmatched junction bases numbered 4, after V lost 6 bases and J lost 4 bases.